This record concerns one TCR beta chain sequence. These data are taken from a study of blood T cell repertoires in COVID-19. Study background: From T cells, B-cell-depleted T cells, or PBMCs came the material, which was cDNA or gDNA.

Trimming removed 0 bases at V and 9 bases at J, with 15 bases between. CDR1 LGHNA and CDR2 YSLEER come from the germline V gene. CDR3 length equals 15 residues. Authors' analysis steps: By means of reference gene primer amplification, nucleated cell counts were estimated. The repertoire was sequenced with immunoSEQ multiplex PCR; TCRdb's copy has only in-frame clones and lacks some. V, J and clone size are taken as reported in that table, and D and trimming were inferred from the DNA itself. The table records about 250,000 clones, 86% of them present only once. This rearrangement joins TRBV4-3 to TRBJ1-3; D is perhaps TRBD1 (6 bases). Material for sequencing was peripheral blood. This TCR was recovered from a woman aged 55-75 years who had recovered from COVID-19. The CDR3 region has the DNA TGCGCCAGCAGCCAAGATAGGACAGTGGGGAGCACCATATATTTT. Amino acids: CASSQDRTVGSTIYF.